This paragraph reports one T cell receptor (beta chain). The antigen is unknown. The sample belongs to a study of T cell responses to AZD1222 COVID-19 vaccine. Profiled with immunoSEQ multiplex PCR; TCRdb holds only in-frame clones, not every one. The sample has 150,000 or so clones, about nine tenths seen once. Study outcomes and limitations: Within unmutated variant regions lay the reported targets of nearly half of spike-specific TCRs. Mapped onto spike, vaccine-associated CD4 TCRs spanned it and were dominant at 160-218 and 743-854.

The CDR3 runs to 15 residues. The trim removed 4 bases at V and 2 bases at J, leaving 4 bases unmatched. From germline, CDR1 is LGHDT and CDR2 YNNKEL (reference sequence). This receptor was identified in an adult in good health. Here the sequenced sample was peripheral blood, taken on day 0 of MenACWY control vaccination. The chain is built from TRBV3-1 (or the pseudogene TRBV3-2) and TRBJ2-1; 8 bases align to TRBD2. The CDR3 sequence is CASSPSGRAYNEQFF. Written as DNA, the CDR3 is TGTGCCAGCAGCCCGAGCGGGAGAGCCTACAATGAGCAGTTCTTC.